The clone carrying this T cell receptor beta chain was recorded at least ten times. What it binds is unknown. From germline, CDR1 is SGHRS and CDR2 YFSETQ. The CDR3 is 16 residues long. The V segment lost 1 base and the J segment 4 bases; nucleotides outside the gene matches: 3. Amplified regions were TCR beta CDR3 sequences from RNA transcripts. The TCR CDR3 first-round RT-PCR relied on the HTBI primer set. TCRdb processed the multiplex PCR reads anew with MiXCR; each CDR3 protein has one entry. The sample has 700,000 or so distinct CDR3 sequences, about a sixth seen once. These data come from a study of T cells in Graves' hyperthyroidism and ophthalmopathy. General study findings and limits: Clonotypes that were expanded in thyroid above 0.001 mostly appeared in blood too.

This receptor was identified in a man between 18 and 29 years old with Graves' hyperthyroidism. The sample taken for sequencing was blood. The rearrangement uses TRBV5-1 and TRBJ2-5; 14 bases line up with TRBD2. The CDR3 spells CASSLIGLAGGETQYF. DNA for the CDR3: TGCGCCAGCAGCTTGATCGGACTAGCGGGAGGAGAGACCCAGTACTTC.